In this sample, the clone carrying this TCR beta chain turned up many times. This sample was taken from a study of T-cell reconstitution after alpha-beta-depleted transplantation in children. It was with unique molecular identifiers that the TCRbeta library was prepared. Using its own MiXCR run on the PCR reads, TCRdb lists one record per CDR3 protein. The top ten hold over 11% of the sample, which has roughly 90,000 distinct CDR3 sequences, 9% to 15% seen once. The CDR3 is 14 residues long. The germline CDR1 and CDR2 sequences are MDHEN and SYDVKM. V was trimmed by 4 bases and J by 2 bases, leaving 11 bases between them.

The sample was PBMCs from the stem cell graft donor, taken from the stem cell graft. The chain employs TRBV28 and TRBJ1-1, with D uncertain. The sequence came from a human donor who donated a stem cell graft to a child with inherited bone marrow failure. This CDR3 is CASSSGSYNTEAFF. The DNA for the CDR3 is TGTGCCAGCAGTTCCGGCTCTTATAACACTGAAGCTTTCTTT.